The T cell receptor beta chain under discussion was sequenced for a study of preoperative IRX-2 immunotherapy in early breast cancer (dated by TCRdb to between 2018 and 2020). This specimen's treatment or condition label, interpreted: preoperative locoregional IRX-2 cytokine immunotherapy. The samples were obtained from a phase Ib study that tested preoperative, locoregional IRX-2 cytokine immunotherapy designed to prime immune responses. Patients with early-stage breast cancer who were given IRX-2 before surgery served as donors. This clone was detected once. This receptor's antigen is unknown. No quality values exist for individual bases; no much larger clone is one base distant. The library was generated by the immunoSEQ multiplex PCR assay. TCRdb's version of the immuneACCESS table is confined to in-frame rearrangements and falls short of the full clone set. An unresolved V gene accounts for under half of the shortfall where checked; the remainder is of unknown origin. The sample yields around 38,000 clones; about 72% were counted once. The ten largest clones take up roughly 1.2% of the sample.

The V and J ends are trimmed by 6 bases and 8 bases, leaving 14 bases between them. From the germline V gene (reference sequence), CDR1 is LNHDA and CDR2 is SQIVND. Including the terminal cysteine and phenylalanine, the CDR3 comprises 13 residues. Only the CDR3 DNA stays, 39 bases, in frame from base 1. The sample consisted of tumor tissue, taken after IRX-2 immunotherapy. The sequence came from a human donor with breast cancer. Rearrangement joined TRBV19 to TRBJ1-3, with TRBD1 tentatively as D gene (5 bases match). The CDR3 reads CASREDMADTIYF. In nucleotides, the sequence is TGTGCCAGTAGAGAGGACATGGCGGACACCATATATTTT. The full variable domain, completed from the reference TRBV19 and TRBJ1-3 proteins outside the CDR3, reads DGGITQSPKYLFRKEGQNVTLSCEQNLNHDAMYWYRQDPGQGLRLIYYSQIVNDFQKGDIAEGYSVSREKKESFPLTVTSAQKNPTAFYLCASREDMADTIYFGEGSWLTVV.